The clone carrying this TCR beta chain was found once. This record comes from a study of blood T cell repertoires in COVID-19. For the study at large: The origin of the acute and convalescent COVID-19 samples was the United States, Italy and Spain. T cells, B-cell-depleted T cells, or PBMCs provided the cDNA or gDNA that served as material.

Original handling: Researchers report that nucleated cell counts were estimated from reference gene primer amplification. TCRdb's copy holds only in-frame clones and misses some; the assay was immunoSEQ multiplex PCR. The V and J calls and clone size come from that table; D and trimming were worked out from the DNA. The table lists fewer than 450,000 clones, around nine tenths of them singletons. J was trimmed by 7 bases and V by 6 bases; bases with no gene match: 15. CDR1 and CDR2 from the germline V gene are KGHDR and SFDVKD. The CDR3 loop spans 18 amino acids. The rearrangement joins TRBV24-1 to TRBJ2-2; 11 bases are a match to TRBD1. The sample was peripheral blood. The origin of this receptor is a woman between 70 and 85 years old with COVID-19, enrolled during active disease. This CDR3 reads CATSPGTGGLLSIGELFF. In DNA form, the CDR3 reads TGTGCCACCAGTCCCGGGACAGGGGGTTTGTTAAGTATCGGGGAGCTGTTTTTT.